This T cell receptor beta chain was recovered during a study of T cell changes during pregnancy in multiple sclerosis. The CDR3 extends over 16 amino acids. The germline V gene encodes CDR1 SGDLS and CDR2 YYNGEE. The V segment lost 3 bases and the J segment 3 bases; nucleotides outside the gene matches: 8. Assay: immunoSEQ multiplex PCR; the TCRdb copy retains only in-frame clones and omits some. The profile shows 40,000 to 50,000 clones, 92% of them singletons. This TCR came from a female donor in good health, enrolled as a control in a pregnancy study. V gene TRBV9 combines with J gene TRBJ2-5; 10 positions match TRBD1. This material consisted of CD4+ T cells from peripheral blood mononuclear cells, taken in the second trimester of pregnancy. The CDR3 sequence: CASSERTGGREETQYF. The CDR3 region has the DNA TGTGCCAGCAGCGAGAGGACAGGGGGTAGGGAAGAGACCCAGTACTTC.